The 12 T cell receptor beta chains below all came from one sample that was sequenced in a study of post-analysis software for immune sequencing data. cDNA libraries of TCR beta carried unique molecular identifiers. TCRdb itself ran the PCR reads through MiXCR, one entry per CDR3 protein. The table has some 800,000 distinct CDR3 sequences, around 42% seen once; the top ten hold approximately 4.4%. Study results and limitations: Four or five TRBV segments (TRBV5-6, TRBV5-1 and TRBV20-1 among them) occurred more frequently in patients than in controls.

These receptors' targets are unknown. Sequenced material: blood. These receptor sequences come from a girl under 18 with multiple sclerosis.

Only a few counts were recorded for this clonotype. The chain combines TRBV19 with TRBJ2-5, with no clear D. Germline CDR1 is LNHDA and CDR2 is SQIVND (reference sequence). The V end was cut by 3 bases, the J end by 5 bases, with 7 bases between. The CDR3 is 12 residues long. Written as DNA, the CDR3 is TGTGCCAGTAGTATTACTGGCGAGACCCAGTACTTC. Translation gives CASSITGETQYF.

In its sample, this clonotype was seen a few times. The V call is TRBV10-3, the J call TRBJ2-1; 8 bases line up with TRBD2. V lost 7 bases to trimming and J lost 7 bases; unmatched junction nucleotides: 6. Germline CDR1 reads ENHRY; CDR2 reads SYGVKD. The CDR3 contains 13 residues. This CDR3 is CAIKAGGANEQFF. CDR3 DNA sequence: TGTGCCATCAAGGCGGGAGGAGCGAATGAGCAGTTCTTC.

Here the CDR3 reads CASSPWTGETQYF. The CDR3 DNA is TGCGCCAGCAGCCCGTGGACGGGAGAGACCCAGTACTTC. This chain links TRBV4-3 with TRBJ2-5; no clear D gene. The CDR3 loop spans 13 amino acids. Germline V CDR1 and CDR2: LGHNA, YSLEER. V lost 4 bases and J lost 4, with 10 bases in between.

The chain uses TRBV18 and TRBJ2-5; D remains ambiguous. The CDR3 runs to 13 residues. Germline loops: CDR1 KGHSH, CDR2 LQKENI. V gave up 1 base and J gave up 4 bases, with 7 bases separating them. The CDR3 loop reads CASSPQAPETQYF. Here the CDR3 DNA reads TGTGCCAGCTCACCACAAGCCCCAGAGACCCAGTACTTC.

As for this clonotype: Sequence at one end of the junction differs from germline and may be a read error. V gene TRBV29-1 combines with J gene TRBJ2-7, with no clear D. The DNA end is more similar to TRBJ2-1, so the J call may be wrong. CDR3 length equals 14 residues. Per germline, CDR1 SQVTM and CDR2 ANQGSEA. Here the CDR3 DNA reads TGCAGCGTCGAAGAGGACGGATACTACAATGAGCAGTTCTTC. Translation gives CSVEEDGYYNEQFF.

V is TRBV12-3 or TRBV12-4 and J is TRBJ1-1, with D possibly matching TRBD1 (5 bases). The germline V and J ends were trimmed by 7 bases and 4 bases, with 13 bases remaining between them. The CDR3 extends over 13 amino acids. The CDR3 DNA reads TGTGCCAGCAAGACAGTCGGGGGCACTGAAGCTTTCTTT. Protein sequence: CASKTVGGTEAFF.

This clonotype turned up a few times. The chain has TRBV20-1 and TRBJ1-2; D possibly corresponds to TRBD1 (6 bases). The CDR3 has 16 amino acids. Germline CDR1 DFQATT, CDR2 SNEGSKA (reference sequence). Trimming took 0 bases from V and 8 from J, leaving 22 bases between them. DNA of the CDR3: TGCAGTGCTAGAGATGGTGCCGCAGGGCAGGGGAGCGGCTACACCTTC. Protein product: CSARDGAAGQGSGYTF.

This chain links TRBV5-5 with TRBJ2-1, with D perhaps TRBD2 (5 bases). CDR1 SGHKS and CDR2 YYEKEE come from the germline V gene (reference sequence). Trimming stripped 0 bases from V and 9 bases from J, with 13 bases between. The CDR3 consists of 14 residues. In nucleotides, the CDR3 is TGTGCCAGCAGCTTGGGACTACCACCGGGTGAGCAGTTCTTC. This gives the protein CASSLGLPPGEQFF.

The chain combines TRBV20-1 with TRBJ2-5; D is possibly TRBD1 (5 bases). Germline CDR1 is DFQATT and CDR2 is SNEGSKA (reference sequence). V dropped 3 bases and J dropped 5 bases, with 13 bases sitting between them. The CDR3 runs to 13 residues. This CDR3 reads CSASDSPPETQYF. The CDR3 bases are TGCAGTGCTAGCGACAGCCCCCCGGAGACCCAGTACTTC.

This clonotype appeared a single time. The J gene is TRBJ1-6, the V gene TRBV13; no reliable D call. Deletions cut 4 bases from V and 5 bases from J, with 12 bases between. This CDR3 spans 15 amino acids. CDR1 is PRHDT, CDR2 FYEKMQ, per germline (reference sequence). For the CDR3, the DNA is TGTGCCAGCAGCTCCCTGGGCCATAATAATTCACCCCTCCACTTT. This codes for CASSSLGHNNSPLHF.

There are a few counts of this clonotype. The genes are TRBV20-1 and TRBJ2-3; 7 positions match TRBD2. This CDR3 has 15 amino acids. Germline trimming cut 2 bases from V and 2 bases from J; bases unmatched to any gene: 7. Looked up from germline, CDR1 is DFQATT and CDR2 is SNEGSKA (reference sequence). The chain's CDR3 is CSARRLAGLTDTQYF. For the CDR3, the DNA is TGCAGTGCTAGACGACTAGCCGGACTCACAGATACGCAGTATTTT.

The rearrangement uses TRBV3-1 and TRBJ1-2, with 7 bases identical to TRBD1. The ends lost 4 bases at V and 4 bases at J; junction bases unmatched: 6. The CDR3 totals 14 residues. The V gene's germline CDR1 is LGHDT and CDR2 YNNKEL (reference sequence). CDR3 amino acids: CASSRGTASYGYTF. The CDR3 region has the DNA TGTGCCAGCAGCCGCGGGACAGCCTCCTATGGCTACACCTTC.